The 20 T cell receptor beta chains below come from one sample, sequenced in a study of identical twins. A single record per CDR3 protein comes from TCRdb applying MiXCR to the 5' RACE reads. The table shows 650,000 to 750,000 distinct CDR3 sequences, with approximately 21% occurring only once. Separately, the same data were catalogued under a study of T cells expressing NK-cell markers.

The sequenced material came from PBMCs. These receptors were collected from a woman in her late teens or twenties in good health.

The chain joins TRBV20-1 to TRBJ2-3; 9 nucleotides line up with TRBD2. J was trimmed by 2 bases and V by 6 bases; bases with no gene match: 12. Germline V gene data show CDR1 as DFQATT and CDR2 as SNEGSKA (reference sequence). CDR3 length: 16 residues. CDR3 region: CSAPMVAGVNTDTQYF. CDR3 coding DNA: TGCAGTGCCCCCATGGTAGCGGGAGTAAACACAGATACGCAGTATTTT.

The table lists this clonotype with a few counts. The chain couples TRBV20-1 to TRBJ1-1, with unresolved D. This CDR3 comprises 13 residues. V gave up 5 bases and J gave up 0 bases, with 10 bases separating them. Germline loops: CDR1 DFQATT, CDR2 SNEGSKA (reference sequence). CDR3 sequence (DNA): TGCAGTGCTTCCAAGGACCTGAACACTGAAGCTTTCTTT. This sequence encodes CSASKDLNTEAFF.

This chain joins TRBV9 and TRBJ2-3; 15 bases are shared with TRBD2. The V gene's germline CDR1 is SGDLS and CDR2 YYNGEE. V was pared by 7 bases and J by 0 bases, with 9 bases of the junction left unmatched. The CDR3 length is 18 residues. CDR3 sequence (DNA): TGTGCCAGCGGGCCCTGGACTAGCGGGGGGGCAAGCACAGATACGCAGTATTTT. Its translation: CASGPWTSGGASTDTQYF. Looking up the rest from reference TRBV9 and TRBJ2-3 gives the full variable domain: DSGVTQTPKHLITATGQRVTLRCSPRSGDLSVYWYQQSLDQGLQFLIQYYNGEERAKGNILERFSAQQFPDLHSELNLSSLELGDSALYFCASGPWTSGGASTDTQYFGPGTRLTVL.

This clonotype was detected ten times or more. V usage is TRBV5-6 and J usage is TRBJ2-5; possible D gene TRBD2, 5 bases. Trimming took off 2 bases at V and 2 bases at J, with 10 bases between the two ends. The V gene's germline CDR1 is SGHDT and CDR2 YYEEEE. CDR3 length: 14 amino acids. The CDR3, as DNA: TGTGCCAGCAGCTTAGCCCGGGATCAAGAGACCCAGTACTTC. Its translation is CASSLARDQETQYF. The full variable domain, rest sourced from reference TRBV5-6 and TRBJ2-5, is DAGVTQSPTHLIKTRGQQVTLRCSPKSGHDTVSWYQQALGQGPQFIFQYYEEEERQRGNFPDRFSGHQFPNYSSELNVNALLLGDSALYLCASSLARDQETQYFGPGTRLLVL.

This clonotype was observed a few times. This rearrangement joins TRBV7-2 to TRBJ2-5; the D is unclear. V dropped 1 base and J dropped 4 bases, with 10 bases sitting between them. This CDR3 is 14 amino acids long. Germline lookup yields CDR1 SGHTA and CDR2 FQGNSA. Written as DNA, the CDR3 is TGTGCCAGCAGCTTAGGAGTGGAGAGAGAGACCCAGTACTTC. This sequence encodes CASSLGVERETQYF.

This clonotype was found a few times. The chain has TRBV7-3 and TRBJ1-2; possible D gene TRBD1, 5 bases. The germline V and J ends were trimmed by 5 bases and 2 bases, with 18 bases remaining between them. The CDR3 is 16 residues long. The germline CDR1 and CDR2 sequences are SGHTA and FQGTGA. This chain's CDR3 is CASSGGAHEPNYGYTF. CDR3 bases: TGTGCCAGCAGCGGCGGGGCCCACGAGCCCAACTATGGCTACACCTTC.

This clonotype came up a few times. The rearrangement links TRBV12-5 to TRBJ2-7; D is ambiguous. The CDR3 length is 11 residues. V was clipped by 1 base and J by 7 bases, with 5 bases between them. Germline V CDR1 and CDR2: LGHNT, FRNRAP. The CDR3 reads CASGLGWEQYF. CDR3 bases: TGTGCTAGTGGTTTGGGATGGGAGCAGTACTTC.

This clonotype appeared a few times. The chain joins TRBV5-1 to TRBJ2-7; a possible D gene is TRBD1 (5 bases). Germline V CDR1 and CDR2: SGHRS, YFSETQ. CDR3 length: 13 amino acids. V lost 4 bases, J lost 0 bases, and 8 bases lay in between. Written as DNA, the CDR3 is TGCGCCAGCAGCCCGACAGACTCCTACGAGCAGTACTTC. Its protein product is CASSPTDSYEQYF.

The chain is built from TRBV20-1 and TRBJ1-5; 9 nucleotides align to TRBD1. The ends lost 5 bases at V and 6 bases at J; junction bases unmatched: 8. This CDR3 has 14 residues. Germline V lookup: CDR1 DFQATT, CDR2 SNEGSKA (reference sequence). The CDR3 protein is CSAARDRDGQPQHF. CDR3 nucleotide sequence: TGCAGTGCTGCCCGGGACAGGGACGGTCAGCCCCAGCATTTT.

This clonotype has a count of ten or more. This chain uses TRBV6-5 with TRBJ2-5; no clear D gene. Trimming left V 2 bases short and J 1 base short, with 8 bases between. Germline V lookup: CDR1 MNHEY, CDR2 SVGAGI. CDR3 length equals 14 residues. CDR3 nucleotide sequence: TGTGCCAGCAGTTACCTACCCTTCCAAGAGACCCAGTACTTC. Translation: CASSYLPFQETQYF.

V gene TRBV20-1 combines with J gene TRBJ2-1; the D gene is possibly TRBD1 (5 bases). The CDR3 loop spans 15 amino acids. Per germline, CDR1 DFQATT and CDR2 SNEGSKA (reference sequence). The ends were cut back, 0 bases at V and 4 bases at J, with 13 bases in the middle. The CDR3 protein is CSARDVRGVYNEQFF. The CDR3 region has the DNA TGCAGTGCTAGAGATGTAAGGGGCGTATACAATGAGCAGTTCTTC.

V usage is TRBV7-9 and J usage is TRBJ1-1; no clear D. The CDR3 is 12 residues long. Germline-derived CDR1 and CDR2 are SEHNR and FQNEAQ (reference sequence). Between the trimmed V and J ends, which lost 1 base and 6 bases, there was a span of 6 bases. CDR3 residues: CASSLVFAEAFF. CDR3 coding DNA: TGTGCCAGCAGCTTAGTATTCGCTGAAGCTTTCTTT.

This clonotype was detected only a few times. This chain connects TRBV6-1 to TRBJ1-1; the D gene is possibly TRBD1 (5 bases). The V and J ends lost 2 bases and 7 bases respectively, with 17 bases between them. Germline values: CDR1 MNHNS, CDR2 SASEGT. CDR3 length equals 15 residues. CDR3 protein: CASSERRGREGEAFF. In DNA, the CDR3 is TGTGCCAGCAGTGAACGGCGAGGCAGGGAAGGTGAAGCTTTCTTT.

This clonotype showed up just a few times. The chain employs TRBV12-3 or TRBV12-4 and TRBJ2-5, with D hard to call. Deletions cut 6 bases from V and 5 bases from J, with 13 bases between. CDR3 length: 13 residues. CDR3 DNA sequence: TGTGCCAGCAGGAAGGGATCGGAGGAGACCCAGTACTTC. It specifies CASRKGSEETQYF.

The chain carries TRBV20-1 and TRBJ2-7; D not certain. V was trimmed by 1 base and J by 6 bases, leaving 13 bases between them. Germline V CDR1 and CDR2: DFQATT, SNEGSKA (reference sequence). CDR3 size: 13 residues. DNA for the CDR3: TGCAGTGCTAGAGCGGGTTTGTCTCCCGAGCAGTACTTC. This translates into CSARAGLSPEQYF.

The rearrangement uses TRBV27 and TRBJ2-2; D gene uncertain. CDR3 length equals 14 residues. The V gene's germline CDR1 is MNHEY and CDR2 SMNVEV (reference sequence). Trimming left V 8 bases short and J 5 bases short, with 15 bases between. CDR3 amino acids: CASRPNPQTGELFF. DNA of the CDR3: TGTGCCAGCCGCCCGAACCCTCAGACCGGGGAGCTGTTTTTT.

V usage is TRBV7-6 and J usage is TRBJ2-1; D assignment may be TRBD1 or TRBD2 (5 bases each). Looked up from germline, CDR1 is SGHVS and CDR2 is FNYEAQ. The CDR3 covers 14 residues. Trimming removed 4 bases from V and 7 bases from J, with 14 bases in between. CDR3 residues: CASSYPGTSNEQFF. The CDR3 DNA follows: TGTGCCAGCAGCTACCCCGGGACCTCTAATGAGCAGTTCTTC.

This clonotype was observed a few times. The chain recombines TRBV5-5 with TRBJ2-7, with TRBD2 identical over 13 bases. V was clipped by 3 bases and J by 1 base; unmatched bases: 16. Germline V gene sequence: CDR1 SGHKS, CDR2 YYEKEE (reference sequence). The CDR3 has 20 residues. The CDR3 DNA sequence: TGTGCCAGCAGCTCGACAGGAACCTGGACTAGCGGGAGCGCGTCCTACGAGCAGTACTTC. Its protein product is CASSSTGTWTSGSASYEQYF.

The chain recombines TRBV6-1 with TRBJ1-4; D call uncertain. The V gene lost 0 bases and the J gene lost 10 bases, with 12 bases spanning the gap. The CDR3 loop spans 14 amino acids. Germline V lookup: CDR1 MNHNS, CDR2 SASEGT. DNA of the CDR3: TGTGCCAGCAGTGAAGCGTTGGGGTTCGCAAAACTGTTTTTT. Translated, it gives CASSEALGFAKLFF.

This clonotype occurred many times. The V gene is TRBV29-1, the J gene TRBJ2-5; a weak D match, TRBD2 (6 bases). Germline V gene lookup returns CDR1 SQVTM and CDR2 ANQGSEA. The V end lost 4 bases, the J end lost 2 bases, and 11 bases lay between the germline ends. The CDR3 runs 13 residues. The CDR3 protein is CSVARAGQETQYF. For the CDR3, the DNA is TGCAGCGTTGCAAGGGCGGGACAAGAGACCCAGTACTTC.